A selection of T cell receptor beta chains follows, all from one sample in a study of shared clonotypes between healthy human individuals. Assay used: immunoSEQ multiplex PCR; TCRdb lists only in-frame clones, some missing. In the table there are a few million clones, 93% of which are singletons. The sequencing sample was made of naive CD4+ T cells from PBMCs. The origin of the receptors is a man aged 18 to 30 in good health. Some clones in this sample may be carry-over from other donors' samples. Both conserved end residues are part of each CDR3. Fields, in order: D gene, V gene, J gene, clone size, CDR3 protein, CDR3 DNA. D genes are given only for firm matches. Clone sizes are given selectively: once, few, many, or a class where the clone is expanded.

D: TRBD2; V: TRBV7-9; J: TRBJ2-7; size: -; CDR3: CASSSERLAAAHEQYF; DNA: TGTGCCAGCAGCTCTGAAAGACTAGCGGCCGCCCACGAGCAGTACTTC
D: -; V: TRBV6-1; J: TRBJ1-2; size: -; CDR3: CASTEPGHYNYGYTF; DNA: TGTGCCAGCACAGAACCGGGACACTATAACTATGGCTACACCTTC
D: TRBD1; V: TRBV11-3; J: TRBJ2-7; size: -; CDR3: CASSPGTGRPYEQYF; DNA: TGTGCCAGCAGCCCAGGGACAGGCCGACCCTACGAGCAGTACTTC
D: TRBD2; V: TRBV30; J: TRBJ2-1; size: -; CDR3: CAWIAGGEQFF; DNA: TGTGCCTGGATAGCGGGAGGCGAGCAGTTCTTC
D: -; V: TRBV5-1; J: TRBJ1-1; size: -; CDR3: CASSLEHLNTEAFF; DNA: TGCGCCAGCAGCTTGGAACACCTGAACACTGAAGCTTTCTTT
D: -; V: TRBV4-1; J: TRBJ1-4; size: -; CDR3: CASSQDGKLFF; DNA: TGCGCCAGCAGCCAAGATGGAAAACTGTTTTTT
D: -; V: TRBV9; J: TRBJ2-3; size: -; CDR3: CASSSGASINTDTQYF; DNA: TGTGCCAGCAGCTCAGGGGCGTCTATTAACACAGATACGCAGTATTTT
D: TRBD1; V: TRBV6-5; J: TRBJ1-1; size: -; CDR3: CASSIRTGANTEAFF; DNA: TGTGCCAGCAGTATTAGGACAGGGGCGAACACTGAAGCTTTCTTT
D: -; V: TRBV28; J: TRBJ2-7; size: -; CDR3: CASSNQKGSYEQYF; DNA: TGTGCCAGCAGTAACCAAAAGGGTTCCTACGAGCAGTACTTC
D: TRBD1; V: TRBV6-1; J: TRBJ1-5; size: -; CDR3: CASSARDRANSNQPQHF; DNA: TGTGCCAGCAGTGCCCGGGACAGGGCTAATAGCAATCAGCCCCAGCATTTT
D: TRBD1; V: TRBV7-2; J: TRBJ2-2; size: -; CDR3: CASPGQATNTGELFF; DNA: TGTGCCAGCCCGGGACAGGCAACGAACACCGGGGAGCTGTTTTTT
D: TRBD2; V: TRBV10-1; J: TRBJ2-2; size: -; CDR3: CASSEVGLSGTGTGELFF; DNA: TGCGCCAGCAGTGAAGTCGGCCTTAGCGGGACTGGCACCGGGGAGCTGTTTTTT
D: -; V: TRBV27; J: TRBJ2-7; size: -; CDR3: CASRRDGPYEQYF; DNA: TGTGCCAGCAGACGGGACGGCCCCTACGAGCAGTACTTC
D: -; V: TRBV25-1; J: TRBJ2-5; size: -; CDR3: CASSDPGTDGETQYF; DNA: TGTGCCAGCAGTGACCCTGGGACGGACGGAGAGACCCAGTACTTC
D: TRBD1; V: TRBV5-1; J: TRBJ1-1; size: few; CDR3: CASSIQGTGAEAFF; DNA: TGCGCCAGCAGCATCCAAGGGACAGGGGCTGAAGCTTTCTTT
D: -; V: TRBV4-2; J: TRBJ1-1; size: -; CDR3: CASSQEGLMNTEAFF; DNA: TGTGCCAGCAGCCAAGAGGGTTTAATGAACACTGAAGCTTTCTTT
D: -; V: TRBV7-2; J: TRBJ2-1; size: -; CDR3: CASSLVFNEQFF; DNA: TGTGCCAGCAGCTTAGTGTTCAATGAGCAGTTCTTC
D: TRBD2; V: TRBV11-2; J: TRBJ2-3; size: -; CDR3: CASSFSPGLAGTTDTQYF; DNA: TGTGCCAGCAGCTTTTCACCGGGACTAGCGGGCACCACAGATACGCAGTATTTT
D: TRBD2; V: TRBV9; J: TRBJ2-2; size: -; CDR3: CASSVLPGTRKSNTGELFF; DNA: TGTGCCAGCAGCGTCCTCCCGGGGACTAGAAAATCGAACACCGGGGAGCTGTTTTTT
D: TRBD1; V: TRBV15; J: TRBJ1-2; size: -; CDR3: CATSPRRTGGERGYTF; DNA: TGTGCCACCAGCCCAAGGAGGACAGGGGGCGAACGAGGCTACACCTTC
D: -; V: TRBV10-3; J: TRBJ1-2; size: -; CDR3: CAISELDYGYTF; DNA: TGTGCCATCAGTGAGTTAGACTATGGCTACACCTTC
D: -; V: TRBV6-1; J: TRBJ2-4; size: -; CDR3: CASSEAFQQGRYF; DNA: TGTGCCAGCAGTGAAGCGTTCCAACAGGGTCGGTACTTC
D: TRBD1; V: TRBV28; J: TRBJ1-1; size: -; CDR3: CASRKPQGESTEAFF; DNA: TGTGCCAGCAGGAAACCTCAGGGGGAGAGCACTGAAGCTTTCTTT
D: -; V: TRBV5-1; J: TRBJ2-7; size: -; CDR3: CASSNGRTDSYEQYF; DNA: TGCGCCAGCTCTAACGGCCGGACGGACTCCTACGAGCAGTACTTC
D: -; V: TRBV9; J: TRBJ2-1; size: -; CDR3: CASSVGHKWHEQFF; DNA: TGTGCCAGCAGCGTAGGGCACAAGTGGCATGAGCAGTTCTTC
D: TRBD1; V: TRBV6-1; J: TRBJ2-1; size: -; CDR3: CASRTGGTSNEQFF; DNA: TGTGCCAGCAGGACAGGGGGGACATCCAATGAGCAGTTCTTC
D: -; V: TRBV7-9; J: TRBJ2-5; size: -; CDR3: CASSFGPAAETQYF; DNA: TGTGCCAGCAGCTTTGGACCTGCGGCGGAGACCCAGTACTTC
D: -; V: TRBV7-9; J: TRBJ2-7; size: -; CDR3: CASSLEAHMTYEQYF; DNA: TGTGCCAGCAGCTTAGAGGCACATATGACCTACGAGCAGTACTTC
D: -; V: TRBV7-2; J: TRBJ2-2; size: -; CDR3: CASSVRDFGAGELFF; DNA: TGTGCCAGCAGCGTCCGGGACTTCGGGGCCGGGGAGCTGTTTTTT
D: -; V: TRBV9; J: TRBJ1-3; size: -; CDR3: CASSVTGSSGNTIYF; DNA: TGTGCCAGCAGCGTCACAGGGAGCTCTGGAAACACCATATATTTT
D: -; V: TRBV5-1; J: TRBJ2-7; size: once; CDR3: CASSFRGSYEQYF; DNA: TGCGCCAGCAGCTTTAGGGGCTCCTACGAGCAGTACTTC
D: -; V: TRBV7-2; J: TRBJ1-4; size: -; CDR3: CASSLVRRAEKLFF; DNA: TGTGCCAGCAGCTTAGTTAGACGAGCTGAAAAACTGTTTTTT
D: -; V: TRBV28; J: TRBJ1-4; size: -; CDR3: CASTLHEKLFF; DNA: TGTGCCAGCACCCTCCATGAAAAACTGTTTTTT
D: -; V: TRBV29-1; J: TRBJ1-4; size: few; CDR3: CSAWDGNEKLFF; DNA: TGCAGCGCATGGGACGGGAATGAAAAACTGTTTTTT
D: -; V: TRBV5-1; J: TRBJ2-3; size: -; CDR3: CASSLTVSTDTQYF; DNA: TGCGCCAGCAGCCTGACGGTTAGCACAGATACGCAGTATTTT
D: TRBD2; V: TRBV7-9; J: TRBJ2-3; size: -; CDR3: CASSAREGYVGSDTQYF; DNA: TGTGCCAGCAGCGCCCGGGAGGGCTATGTGGGGTCAGATACGCAGTATTTT
D: TRBD2; V: TRBV15; J: TRBJ2-7; size: -; CDR3: CATSRLIAGGVGEQYF; DNA: TGTGCCACCAGCAGACTCATAGCGGGAGGAGTAGGCGAGCAGTACTTC
D: -; V: TRBV9; J: TRBJ2-1; size: -; CDR3: CASSVSQGNEQFF; DNA: TGTGCCAGCAGCGTTTCCCAGGGCAATGAGCAGTTCTTC
D: -; V: TRBV5-1; J: TRBJ2-6; size: once; CDR3: CASSLGTAHSGANVLTF; DNA: TGCGCCAGCAGCTTGGGGACAGCTCACTCTGGGGCCAACGTCCTGACTTTC
D: TRBD1; V: TRBV19; J: TRBJ1-2; size: few; CDR3: CASIGGVPGQRYGYTF; DNA: TGTGCCAGCATTGGTGGGGTCCCGGGACAGCGCTATGGCTACACCTTC
D: TRBD1; V: TRBV5-1; J: TRBJ2-7; size: once; CDR3: CASSLADRGDGEQYF; DNA: TGCGCCAGCAGCTTGGCGGACAGGGGGGACGGCGAGCAGTACTTC
D: -; V: TRBV9; J: TRBJ1-4; size: -; CDR3: CASSVGGSATNEKLFF; DNA: TGTGCCAGCAGCGTAGGGGGTTCTGCAACTAATGAAAAACTGTTTTTT
D: -; V: TRBV15; J: TRBJ2-1; size: -; CDR3: CATSRDLGADEQFF; DNA: TGTGCCACCAGCAGAGATCTAGGAGCGGACGAGCAGTTCTTC
D: TRBD1; V: TRBV5-1; J: TRBJ1-1; size: -; CDR3: CASSRGQANTEAFF; DNA: TGCGCCAGCAGCCGGGGACAGGCGAACACTGAAGCTTTCTTT
D: -; V: TRBV5-6; J: TRBJ1-1; size: -; CDR3: CASSPALGGEAFF; DNA: TGTGCCAGCAGCCCTGCGCTCGGAGGTGAAGCTTTCTTT